This is a list of T cell receptor beta chains from one sample in a study of molecular identifiers for immune sequencing clone quantification. TCRdb fed the PCR reads into MiXCR, producing one record per CDR3 protein. The table shows about 500,000 distinct CDR3 sequences, with about 22% occurring only once. The sequencing sample was made of naive CD8+ T cells from blood, with Jurkat cell RNA spiked in. These receptors all come from a human donor in good health. Some libraries in this study had Jurkat cell RNA spiked in. Both conserved end residues are part of each CDR3. The D gene is left open where the match is weak. Expanded clones get a size class; other rows say once, few or many, or leave the size out.

NA	TRBV9	TRBD2	TRBJ2-5	TGTGCCAGCAGCGTGGGGACTAGCGGACAAGAGACCCAGTACTTC	CASSVGTSGQETQYF
NA	TRBV12-3/TRBV12-4	TRBD1	TRBJ2-7	TGTGCCAGCAGTTCTACAGGGGTTCTCGAGCAGTACTTC	CASSSTGVLEQYF
many	TRBV14	NA	TRBJ2-5	TGTGCCAGCAGCCAAGGAGTATACAGGGAAGAGACCCAGTACTTC	CASSQGVYREETQYF
few	TRBV5-1	TRBD2	TRBJ2-1	TGCGCCAGCAGCACCACCGGGACTAGCGGGGGGCCCCTGGATGAGCAGTTCTTC	CASSTTGTSGGPLDEQFF
many	TRBV12-5	TRBD2	TRBJ2-3	TGTGCTAGTGGTATACTAGCGGATAGCACAGATACGCAGTATTTT	CASGILADSTDTQYF
NA	TRBV20-1	TRBD2	TRBJ2-3	TGCAGTGCTAGAGACCCAACTAGCGGGGGAAGCACAGATACGCAGTATTTT	CSARDPTSGGSTDTQYF
NA	TRBV9	TRBD2	TRBJ2-3	TGTGCCAGCAGCGTAGGGTCTAGCGGGGTCACAGATACGCGGTATTTT	CASSVGSSGVTDTRYF
many	TRBV30	NA	TRBJ1-1	TGTGCCTGGAGACCGGACGTTCGGGTTGAAGCTTTCTTT	CAWRPDVRVEAFF
NA	TRBV4-1	TRBD1	TRBJ2-7	TGCGCCAGCAGCCCTCAACCCGCCGGGACAGCGAGCTCCTACGAGCAGTACTTC	CASSPQPAGTASSYEQYF
few	TRBV4-1	NA	TRBJ1-4	TGCGCCAGCAGCCATCCCGCAGGGGCGAGAGAAAAACTGTTTTTT	CASSHPAGAREKLFF
many	TRBV7-2	NA	TRBJ2-3	TGTGCCAGCAGCTTATCCGTACGGACAGCCTACACAGATACGCAGTATTTT	CASSLSVRTAYTDTQYF
many	TRBV5-6	NA	TRBJ2-2	TGTGCCAGCAGCTTGATAGAGGGGAACACCGGGGAGCTGTTTTTT	CASSLIEGNTGELFF
many	TRBV10-3	NA	TRBJ2-3	TGTGCCATCAGTGAGGGGCCCACAGATACGCAGTATTTT	CAISEGPTDTQYF
NA	TRBV12-3/TRBV12-4	TRBD1	TRBJ2-1	TGTGCCAGCAGTTTGTCCTCGACAGGGCGGTCGGATGAGCAGTTCTTC	CASSLSSTGRSDEQFF
NA	TRBV12-3/TRBV12-4	NA	TRBJ2-4	TGTGCCAGCAGCACCGACGAGGGGGCCAAAAACATTCAGTACTTC	CASSTDEGAKNIQYF
NA	TRBV7-9	NA	TRBJ1-1	TGTGCCAGCAGCAGTAGGAACACTGAAGCTCTCTTT	CASSSRNTEALF
NA	TRBV13	TRBD2	TRBJ2-2	TGTGCCAGCAGCCGACAGGGACTAGCGGGGAGTACCGGGGAGCTGTTTTTT	CASSRQGLAGSTGELFF
many	TRBV7-9	NA	TRBJ2-7	TGTGCCAGCAGCTCCCAGCTGAGAGAGCAGTACTTC	CASSSQLREQYF
few	TRBV10-3	NA	TRBJ2-7	TGTGCCATCAGTGATGGCCACTACGAGCAGTACTTC	CAISDGHYEQYF
NA	TRBV5-6	NA	TRBJ2-7	TGTGCCAGCAGCGGCGGAAGGGGCAACTACGAGCAGTACTTC	CASSGGRGNYEQYF
many	TRBV6-1	TRBD1	TRBJ1-1	TGTGCCAGCAGCGAGGACAGGTGGACTGAAGCTTTCTTT	CASSEDRWTEAFF
many	TRBV19	TRBD1	TRBJ1-5	TGTGCCAGTAGTGACCCGGACAGGGGGCTAGGTCAGCCCCAGCATTTT	CASSDPDRGLGQPQHF
many	TRBV9	TRBD1	TRBJ2-7	TGTGCCAGCAGCCCTTATGGACAGGGCCGGCCCTACGAGCAGTACTTC	CASSPYGQGRPYEQYF
NA	TRBV19	NA	TRBJ2-7	TGTGCCAGTAGTATAGGACGGGGCCTCTTCTACGAGCAGTACTTC	CASSIGRGLFYEQYF
NA	TRBV12-3/TRBV12-4	NA	TRBJ1-5	TGTGCCAGCAGTTCCTCCACCGGCGGGCTCAGGGATCAGCCCCAGCATTTT	CASSSSTGGLRDQPQHF
many	TRBV15	NA	TRBJ2-5	TGTGCCACCAGCAGAGAATATGGCTGGGGAGAGACCCAGTACTTC	CATSREYGWGETQYF
many	TRBV7-9	NA	TRBJ1-1	TGTGCCAGCCGGTACGGGTCGGGCCAGGACACTGAAGCTTTCTTT	CASRYGSGQDTEAFF
many	TRBV15	TRBD2	TRBJ2-3	TGTGCCACCAGCATTTATTTAGCGGGAGCAGGAGATACGCAGTATTTT	CATSIYLAGAGDTQYF
many	TRBV30	NA	TRBJ2-5	TGTGCCTGGAGCTTTGACACCGCGCAAGAGACCCAGTACTTC	CAWSFDTAQETQYF
few	TRBV4-3	TRBD2	TRBJ2-1	TGCGCCAGCAGCCACTATCTAGCGGACTACAATGAGCAGTTCTTC	CASSHYLADYNEQFF
many	TRBV5-6	NA	TRBJ2-3	TGTGCCAGCCAGACCACAGATACGCAGTATTTT	CASQTTDTQYF
NA	TRBV27	NA	TRBJ2-7	TGTGCCAGCAGCTCCCGGTCCAGGGTGGAGGAGCAGTACTTC	CASSSRSRVEEQYF